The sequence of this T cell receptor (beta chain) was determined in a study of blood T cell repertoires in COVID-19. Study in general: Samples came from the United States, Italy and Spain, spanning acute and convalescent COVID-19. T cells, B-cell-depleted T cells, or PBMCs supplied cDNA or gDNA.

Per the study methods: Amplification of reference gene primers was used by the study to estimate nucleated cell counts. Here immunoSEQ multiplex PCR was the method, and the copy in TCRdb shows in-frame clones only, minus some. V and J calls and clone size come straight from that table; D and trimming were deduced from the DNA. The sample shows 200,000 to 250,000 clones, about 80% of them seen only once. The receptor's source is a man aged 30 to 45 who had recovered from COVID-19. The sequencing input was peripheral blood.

The CDR3 loop reads CASSLNRALDTGELFF. CDR3 DNA sequence: TGTGCCAGCAGTTTGAACAGGGCTTTGGATACCGGGGAGCTGTTTTTT. The rearrangement joins TRBV27 to TRBJ2-2; D is possibly TRBD1 (6 bases). The CDR3 is 16 residues long. Germline CDR1 and CDR2: MNHEY and SMNVEV (reference sequence). The ends were cut back, 3 bases at V and 5 bases at J, with 16 bases in the middle.